Each of the 24 T cell receptor beta chains below was sequenced from the same sample in a study of shared clonotypes between healthy human individuals. Clones were sequenced by immunoSEQ multiplex PCR, and TCRdb holds only the in-frame ones, with some missing. The sample lists about 2.2 million clones; around 93% were seen once. Naive CD8 cells were CD45RO-negative, positively selected for CCR7, excluding terminally differentiated effector memory CD45RA+ cells. Sequences were obtained from naive CD8+ T cells from PBMCs. The source is a man aged 18 to 29 in good health. Some clones in this sample may be carry-over from other donors' samples.

This chain links TRBV28 with TRBJ1-2; 8 bases fit TRBD1. CDR1 and CDR2 from the germline V gene are MDHEN and SYDVKM. V dropped 5 bases and J dropped 3; count of bases not matched to a gene: 11. The CDR3 length is 16 residues. The chain's CDR3 is CASSPRGQGAYYGYTF. CDR3 DNA sequence: TGTGCCAGCAGTCCTCGGGGTCAGGGGGCTTACTATGGCTACACCTTC.

The chain has TRBV5-1 and TRBJ2-1; TRBD2 matches at 8 bases. CDR3 size: 15 residues. Trimming removed 0 bases from V and 5 bases from J; junction bases left unmatched: 4. Germline V gene lookup returns CDR1 SGHRS and CDR2 YFSETQ. The CDR3 DNA follows: TGCGCCAGCAGCTTGGGAGCGGGAGAAGACAATGAGCAGTTCTTC. Protein sequence: CASSLGAGEDNEQFF.

This CDR3 reads CASSSGLVRYNEQFF. Here the CDR3 DNA reads TGTGCCAGCAGCTCCGGACTAGTTCGGTACAATGAGCAGTTCTTC. This chain links TRBV7-3 with TRBJ2-1; 7 nucleotides line up with TRBD2. V shed 4 bases, J shed 4 bases, and the junction held 7 bases outside the gene matches. This CDR3 contains 15 residues. CDR1 is SGHTA, CDR2 FQGTGA, per germline.

The chain carries TRBV28 and TRBJ2-7, with 8 bases that match TRBD2. The V segment lost 6 bases and the J segment 5 bases; nucleotides outside the gene matches: 12. Germline CDR1 reads MDHEN; CDR2 reads SYDVKM. This CDR3 contains 15 residues. DNA for the CDR3: TGTGCCAGCAGACACCTGGCGGGAGGCCGCCACGAGCAGTACTTC. As protein: CASRHLAGGRHEQYF.

As to this clone: In the same sample, other DNA sequences code for this CDR3. This rearrangement joins TRBV27 to TRBJ1-1; 8 bases line up with TRBD1. The germline gives CDR1 MNHEY, CDR2 SMNVEV (reference sequence). The CDR3 is 15 residues long. V dropped 5 bases and J dropped 0; count of bases not matched to a gene: 5. Here the CDR3 DNA reads TGTGCCAGCAGTCCTCGGGACAGGCTGAACACTGAAGCTTTCTTT. Amino acid sequence: CASSPRDRLNTEAFF.

V is TRBV27 and J is TRBJ2-2; TRBD2 might be the D (6 bases). V was pared by 0 bases and J by 6 bases, with 17 bases between. The CDR3 sequence is 17 residues long. Germline-derived CDR1 and CDR2 are MNHEY and SMNVEV (reference sequence). The CDR3 loop is CASSLSTLTRFAGELFF. As DNA, the CDR3 is TGTGCCAGCAGTTTATCGACATTGACTAGATTCGCCGGGGAGCTGTTTTTT.

The chain joins TRBV4-3 to TRBJ2-1; no clear D. The CDR3 contains 14 residues. Germline CDR1 is LGHNA and CDR2 is YSLEER. Trimming removed 4 bases from V and 0 bases from J, with 7 bases in between. CDR3 protein: CASSPRDSYNEQFF. In DNA form, the CDR3 reads TGCGCCAGCAGCCCACGCGACTCCTACAATGAGCAGTTCTTC.

CDR3 DNA sequence: TGTGCCAGCAGCCCCCACTTCGGGAGCCTCAGGTTCTTC. Residues: CASSPHFGSLRFF. The chain employs TRBV14 and TRBJ2-1; possibly TRBD2 for D (6 bases). CDR3 length: 13 residues. V gave up 4 bases and J gave up 15 bases, with 19 bases separating them. CDR1 and CDR2 (germline): SGHDN, FVKESK.

The chain links TRBV29-1 to TRBJ2-3, with a tentative D call TRBD1 (6 bases). Germline values: CDR1 SQVTM, CDR2 ANQGSEA. The CDR3 runs to 16 residues. The V gene lost 8 bases and the J gene lost 2 bases, with 23 bases spanning the gap. As DNA, the CDR3 is TGCAGCTTTGGAGGAGCAGGACAGAAGTTCACAGATACGCAGTATTTT. Protein product: CSFGGAGQKFTDTQYF.

The V and J genes are TRBV11-2 and TRBJ2-7, with D hard to call. The CDR3 totals 11 residues. Trimming took off 5 bases at V and 2 bases at J, with 4 bases between the two ends. The germline V gene encodes CDR1 SGHAT and CDR2 FQNNGV. The CDR3 loop is CASSRAYEQYF. Written as DNA, the CDR3 is TGTGCCAGCAGCAGAGCCTACGAGCAGTACTTC.

This clone is a singleton in its sample. The chain combines TRBV11-2 with TRBJ2-1, with a weak D call TRBD2 (6 bases). The germline V and J ends were trimmed by 5 bases and 0 bases, with 14 bases remaining between them. This CDR3 region has 16 residues. CDR1 is SGHAT, CDR2 FQNNGV, per germline. DNA for the CDR3: TGTGCCAGCAGCCCCCGGGCCGGGAGCTCCTACAATGAGCAGTTCTTC. This encodes CASSPRAGSSYNEQFF. The full variable domain, in which reference TRBV11-2 and TRBJ2-1 provide the parts outside the CDR3, is EAGVAQSPRYKIIEKRQSVAFWCNPISGHATLYWYQQILGQGPKLLIQFQNNGVVDDSQLPKDRFSAERLKGVDSTLKIQPAKLEDSAVYLCASSPRAGSSYNEQFFGPGTRLTVL.

The CDR3 DNA reads as TGCGCCAGCAGCGTATGGACTAGCGGGAGCCCTTACGAGCAGTACTTC. Its translation is CASSVWTSGSPYEQYF. The gene calls are TRBV5-1 and TRBJ2-7; 13 positions match TRBD2. The CDR3 is 16 residues long. Per germline, CDR1 SGHRS and CDR2 YFSETQ. V was clipped by 4 bases and J by 4 bases; unmatched bases: 8.

The V gene is TRBV5-6, the J gene TRBJ2-7; maybe TRBD1 (6 bases). The V and J ends lost 6 bases and 1 base respectively, with 11 bases between them. The CDR3 length is 13 residues. Germline V gives CDR1 SGHDT, CDR2 YYEEEE. CDR3 region: CASIGRGSYEQYF. In nucleotides, the CDR3 is TGTGCCAGCATCGGCAGGGGTTCCTACGAGCAGTACTTC.

As to this clone: Other DNA sequences in this sample translate to the same CDR3. The chain links TRBV6-5 to TRBJ1-2, with D maybe TRBD1 (6 bases). Trimming left V 0 bases short and J 6 bases short, with 14 bases between. CDR3 length: 15 residues. The germline CDR1 and CDR2 sequences are MNHEY and SVGAGI. The DNA of the CDR3 is TGTGCCAGCAGTTACTCCCGGGGGGGCGCGGATGGCTACACCTTC. It specifies CASSYSRGGADGYTF.

The CDR3 coding sequence is TGTGCCAGCAGCTTTCAGGGGTCGAATTCACCCCTCCACTTT. Translated, it gives CASSFQGSNSPLHF. The gene calls are TRBV5-4 and TRBJ1-6, with a possible D match to TRBD1 (6 bases). Germline V gene sequence: CDR1 SGHNT, CDR2 YYREEE (reference sequence). Trimming shortened V by 2 bases and J by 7 bases, and 10 bases separated the two germline ends. This CDR3 is built from 14 residues.

The chain combines TRBV4-1 with TRBJ2-1; D might be TRBD1 (6 bases). V gave up 4 bases and J gave up 2 bases, with 18 bases separating them. This CDR3 comprises 17 residues. Germline-derived CDR1 and CDR2 are MGHRA and YSYEKL. The CDR3 spells CASSLYTGTVAYNEQFF. As DNA, the CDR3 is TGCGCCAGCAGCCTCTACACAGGGACGGTTGCCTACAATGAGCAGTTCTTC.

The V and J genes are TRBV5-6 and TRBJ2-3, with D possibly being TRBD1 (6 bases). Deletions cut 0 bases from V and 6 bases from J, with 11 bases between. The CDR3 is 14 residues long. Germline loops: CDR1 SGHDT, CDR2 YYEEEE. In DNA form, the CDR3 reads TGTGCCAGCAGCTTGGCAGGGGTAGGGGATACGCAGTATTTT. Translated, it gives CASSLAGVGDTQYF.

This clone turned up a few times. The V call is TRBV19, the J call TRBJ1-1; D gene uncertain. Germline CDR1 reads LNHDA; CDR2 reads SQIVND (reference sequence). Trimming pared 6 bases from V and 1 base from J, leaving 9 bases between. The CDR3 is made up of 13 amino acids. The CDR3 nucleotides read TGTGCCAGTAGGGACGGGAAGAACACTGAAGCTTTCTTT. As protein: CASRDGKNTEAFF.

The gene calls are TRBV27 and TRBJ2-3; a weak D match, TRBD2 (5 bases). The length of the CDR3 is 15 residues. CDR1 is MNHEY, CDR2 SMNVEV, per germline (reference sequence). V was pared by 2 bases and J by 4 bases, with 13 bases between. The chain's CDR3 is CASSLLSSNADTQYF. The CDR3, as DNA: TGTGCCAGCAGTTTACTATCTAGCAACGCAGATACGCAGTATTTT.

This clone was counted between two and nine times. The V call is TRBV9, the J call TRBJ1-2; D possibly corresponds to TRBD1 (5 bases). The V gene lost 3 bases and the J gene lost 2 bases, with 17 bases spanning the gap. Germline CDR1 SGDLS, CDR2 YYNGEE. The CDR3 contains 16 residues. In DNA form, the CDR3 reads TGTGCCAGCAGCGCATCACATTCGACAGAAAACTATGGCTACACCTTC. Translation gives CASSASHSTENYGYTF.

CDR3 DNA sequence: TGTGCCAGCAGTTTTCAGACGTTCGTAAACACTGAAGCTTTCTTT. This sequence encodes CASSFQTFVNTEAFF. The chain recombines TRBV28 with TRBJ1-1; the D is unclear. The germline V and J ends were trimmed by 3 bases and 2 bases, with 13 bases remaining between them. This CDR3 has 15 residues. Germline V CDR1 and CDR2: MDHEN, SYDVKM.

The J gene is TRBJ1-2, the V gene TRBV25-1, with unresolved D. Germline lookup yields CDR1 MGHDK and CDR2 SYGVNS. This CDR3 contains 12 residues. Trimming cost V 3 bases and J 7 bases, with 9 bases left between them. CDR3 sequence: CASSDLKGGYTF. CDR3 DNA sequence: TGTGCCAGCAGTGATTTGAAGGGTGGCTACACCTTC.

This chain links TRBV28 with TRBJ2-7; the D call may be TRBD1 or TRBD2 (5 bases each). Germline assignment: CDR1 MDHEN and CDR2 SYDVKM. Between the trimmed V and J ends, which lost 3 bases and 3 bases, there was a span of 15 bases. CDR3 length: 15 residues. CDR3 residues: CASSFEAGTSYEQYF. The CDR3 DNA reads TGTGCCAGCAGTTTCGAAGCCGGGACGAGCTACGAGCAGTACTTC.

The rearrangement links TRBV7-9 to TRBJ2-2; D gene uncertain. Trimming pared 4 bases from V and 7 bases from J, leaving 10 bases between. The germline CDR1 and CDR2 sequences are SEHNR and FQNEAQ (reference sequence). The CDR3 is made up of 13 amino acids. CDR3 coding DNA: TGTGCCAGCAGCTGGCCAATCCTCGGGGAGCTGTTTTTT. Translating it yields CASSWPILGELFF.